The next 2 T cell receptor beta chains were all read from a single sample in a study of spatial heterogeneity in lung cancer. General observations from the study: The number of expanded tumor alpha and beta chains correlated with mutation number.

The antigens of these receptors remain unknown. Time point: sample taken at primary tumor resection. TCRdb recomputed calls from the 5' RACE reads with MiXCR, one row per CDR3 protein. The repertoire consists of over a thousand distinct CDR3 sequences, with about 6.2% occurring once and the leading ten covering about three fifths. The sample in question was lung tumor tissue, obtained at surgery. Receptors were obtained from a female donor with early-stage non-small cell lung cancer.

By its share, this clonotype is medium-sized (0.01 to 0.1%). This beta chain represents an off-target read in a library built for alpha chains; its size is of limited meaning. The chain uses TRBV27 and TRBJ1-3, with 8 bases matching TRBD1. The CDR3 runs to 14 residues. V lost 9 bases, J lost 2 bases, and 6 bases stayed unmatched. Germline CDR1 is MNHEY and CDR2 is SMNVEV (reference sequence). The CDR3 nucleotides are TGTGCCAGTAGCAGGGGGCGGCCTGGAAACACCATATATTTT. It yields the protein CASSRGRPGNTIYF.

This clonotype counts as medium-sized. A library made for alpha chains picked up this beta chain off target, so its size means little. This sequence joins TRBV12-3 or TRBV12-4 and TRBJ2-7; no reliable D call. V lost 3 bases and J 6 bases, leaving 15 bases between the germline ends. The CDR3 covers 14 residues. The CDR3 nucleotides read TGTGCCAGCAGTTTGGGCCGGCCCAACGGCGAGCAGTACTTC. Translated, it gives CASSLGRPNGEQYF.